The 30 T cell receptor beta chains listed next were all sequenced from one sample in a study of Ad26.COV2.S vaccination and SARS-CoV-2 variants. Treatment here: approximately 18 received Ad26.COV2.S at low or high dose, single or two shots; about five received placebo; per-sample allocation not given. Sample collection was performed on day 63 after the first vaccine or placebo injection. TCRdb's copy holds only in-frame clones and misses some; the assay was immunoSEQ multiplex PCR. The table has 350,000 to 500,000 clones, 90% seen once. The material sequenced was peripheral blood, taken in a trial of Ad26.COV2.S vaccine versus placebo. Receptors originate from a person aged 18-60 years who received the Ad26.COV2.S COVID-19 vaccine or a placebo.

With respect to this clone: Additional DNA sequences in this sample encode the identical CDR3. CDR3 DNA sequence: TGTGCCAGCAGTTTCCCAGGACAGGGGCGCTACGAGCAGTACTTC. Amino acids: CASSFPGQGRYEQYF. The genes are TRBV28 and TRBJ2-7; TRBD1 matches at 9 bases. V was pared by 3 bases and J by 3 bases, with 6 bases of the junction left unmatched. Germline V lookup: CDR1 MDHEN, CDR2 SYDVKM. This CDR3 region has 15 residues. The variable domain in full, completed from reference TRBV28 and TRBJ2-7, reads DVKVTQSSRYLVKRTGEKVFLECVQDMDHENMFWYRQDPGLGLRLIYFSYDVKMKEKGDIPEGYSVSREKKERFSLILESASTNQTSMYLCASSFPGQGRYEQYFGPGTRLTVT.

The rearrangement links TRBV7-2 to TRBJ1-5, with 7 bases fitting TRBD1. Germline CDR1 SGHTA, CDR2 FQGNSA. After removal of 2 bases from V and 3 bases from J, the junction contained 4 bases not matched to a gene. The CDR3 contains 15 residues. CDR3 protein: CASSLLGQYNQPQHF. The CDR3 nucleotides read TGTGCCAGCAGCTTATTGGGACAGTACAATCAGCCCCAGCATTTT.

The genes are TRBV2 and TRBJ2-3, with unresolved D. V was clipped by 2 bases and J by 0 bases, with 9 bases between them. Germline CDR1 reads SNHLY; CDR2 reads FYNNEI. This CDR3 comprises 15 residues. CDR3 coding DNA: TGTGCCAGCAGTGAACTCGCGGATAGCACAGATACGCAGTATTTT. Translated, it gives CASSELADSTDTQYF.

This chain uses TRBV6-2 or TRBV6-3 with TRBJ2-7; D might be TRBD1 (5 bases). From germline, CDR1 is MNHEY and CDR2 SVGEGT. V lost 1 base to trimming and J lost 7 bases, with 11 bases between them. This CDR3 region has 13 residues. CDR3 residues: CASSYYRGKEQYF. The CDR3 DNA is TGTGCCAGCAGTTACTATAGGGGCAAAGAGCAGTACTTC.

This chain uses TRBV6-4 with TRBJ2-3, with 12 bases lining up with TRBD2. Germline V gene sequence: CDR1 MRHNA, CDR2 SNTAGT. Losses at the gene ends were 5 bases for V and 5 bases for J; bases not matched to a gene: 5. CDR3 length: 15 residues. This CDR3 reads CASSSSGRARDTQYF. CDR3 sequence (DNA): TGTGCCAGCAGTTCTAGCGGGAGGGCCAGAGATACGCAGTATTTT.

The table lists this clone with a few counts. V is TRBV6-2 or TRBV6-3 and J is TRBJ1-5; D is unresolved. Germline assignment: CDR1 MNHEY and CDR2 SVGEGT. V was cut by 4 bases and J by 4 bases, with 5 bases left in between. The CDR3 loop spans 12 amino acids. CDR3: CASSWANQPQHF. In nucleotides, the CDR3 is TGTGCCAGCAGTTGGGCGAATCAGCCCCAGCATTTT.

V gene TRBV5-4 combines with J gene TRBJ2-7, with a tentative D call TRBD2 (5 bases). V was shortened by 0 bases and J by 2 bases, with 12 bases between the two germline ends. The CDR3 is made up of 15 amino acids. CDR1 and CDR2 from the germline V gene are SGHNT and YYREEE (reference sequence). The CDR3 nucleotides read TGTGCCAGCAGCTTGGACGAGCGGCCGCCCTACGAGCAGTACTTC. Amino acid sequence: CASSLDERPPYEQYF.

The gene calls are TRBV11-3 and TRBJ2-2, with no clear D. The V gene's germline CDR1 is SGHNT and CDR2 YENEEA. Trimming took off 0 bases at V and 7 bases at J, with 6 bases between the two ends. The CDR3 totals 13 residues. For the CDR3, the DNA is TGTGCCAGCAGCTTAGATCTGTACGGGGAGCTGTTTTTT. Residues: CASSLDLYGELFF.

The V and J genes are TRBV5-1 and TRBJ2-7; D gene ambiguous. V was cut by 3 bases and J by 3 bases, with 13 bases left in between. This CDR3 has 14 amino acids. Germline CDR1 SGHRS, CDR2 YFSETQ. The CDR3 here is CASSSLADGYEQYF. The CDR3 nucleotides are TGCGCCAGCAGCTCTCTGGCAGATGGCTACGAGCAGTACTTC.

V is TRBV9 and J is TRBJ2-3; 9 nucleotides match TRBD2. The CDR3 is 15 residues long. The germline V gene encodes CDR1 SGDLS and CDR2 YYNGEE. V gave up 4 bases and J gave up 4 bases; unmatched junction bases: 7. CDR3 amino acids: CASSPIGTSPDTQYF. For the CDR3, the DNA is TGTGCCAGCAGCCCGATCGGGACTAGCCCAGATACGCAGTATTTT.

The table lists this clone with a few counts. The chain couples TRBV4-2 to TRBJ1-5; the match to TRBD1 covers 7 bases. Looked up from germline, CDR1 is LGHNA and CDR2 is YNFKEQ. Trimming at V came to 6 bases and at J to 3 bases, leaving 8 bases not matched to a gene. CDR3 length: 15 residues. The CDR3 protein is CASRQGTTSNQPQHF. The CDR3 DNA follows: TGTGCCAGCAGACAGGGGACAACTTCCAATCAGCCCCAGCATTTT.

The V call is TRBV13, the J call TRBJ2-3; TRBD2 matches at 8 bases. Germline V CDR1 and CDR2: PRHDT, FYEKMQ (reference sequence). The ends lost 5 bases at V and 4 bases at J; junction bases unmatched: 8. CDR3 length: 15 residues. The CDR3 DNA reads as TGTGCCAGCAGCCTTTGGAGCGGGAGTGCAGATACGCAGTATTTT. Amino acid sequence: CASSLWSGSADTQYF.

This clone has just one count. The chain joins TRBV11-2 to TRBJ2-7; 7 positions match TRBD2. The CDR3 contains 15 residues. Germline CDR1 SGHAT, CDR2 FQNNGV. The J segment lost 6 bases and the V segment lost 1 base, leaving 9 bases of the junction unmatched. CDR3 DNA: TGTGCCAGCAGCTTAGGGGGGGGGAAGCTTTCCGAGCAGTACTTC. It codes for CASSLGGGKLSEQYF. The whole variable domain, remainder taken from reference TRBV11-2 and TRBJ2-7, is EAGVAQSPRYKIIEKRQSVAFWCNPISGHATLYWYQQILGQGPKLLIQFQNNGVVDDSQLPKDRFSAERLKGVDSTLKIQPAKLEDSAVYLCASSLGGGKLSEQYFGPGTRLTVT.

The chain combines TRBV9 with TRBJ2-1; 9 bases match TRBD1. The CDR3 runs 14 residues. V lost 3 bases, J lost 3 bases, and 1 base stayed unmatched. Germline V gene sequence: CDR1 SGDLS, CDR2 YYNGEE. The DNA for the CDR3 is TGTGCCAGCAGCGAGGGACAGGGCTACAATGAGCAGTTCTTC. Protein sequence: CASSEGQGYNEQFF.

This clone has just one count. J is TRBJ2-7 and V is TRBV21-1; the table's D call of TRBD1 was not tested on the DNA. TRBV21-1 is a pseudogene. This CDR3 comprises 15 residues. The CDR3 spells CASSRRDRDSYEQYF. DNA for the CDR3: TGTGCCAGCAGCAGAAGGGACAGGGACTCCTACGAGCAGTACTTC.

V is TRBV28 and J is TRBJ2-7, with D unresolved. Trimming took 6 bases from V and 10 from J, leaving 16 bases between them. The CDR3 loop spans 12 amino acids. Germline V gives CDR1 MDHEN, CDR2 SYDVKM. In nucleotides, the CDR3 is TGTGCCAGCAGCCGCTCCCAGGCAATCCAGTACTTC. Translating it yields CASSRSQAIQYF.

The V and J genes are TRBV7-9 and TRBJ2-1, with D possibly called TRBD1 or TRBD2 (6 bases each). Germline loops: CDR1 SEHNR, CDR2 FQNEAQ (reference sequence). The CDR3 totals 12 residues. Trimming removed 5 bases from V and 12 bases from J, with 14 bases in between. CDR3 in amino acids: CASSEVGGWQFF. The CDR3 DNA reads TGTGCCAGCAGCGAGGTGGGGGGCTGGCAGTTCTTC.

The chain employs TRBV9 and TRBJ1-1; D possibly corresponds to TRBD1 (6 bases). The CDR3 spans 15 residues. From germline, CDR1 is SGDLS and CDR2 YYNGEE. With 1 base removed from V and 1 base from J, the gap between germline ends came to 11 bases. The CDR3 DNA follows: TGTGCCAGCAGCGTATCGGGGGCTCCGAACACTGAAGCTTTCTTT. Amino acid sequence: CASSVSGAPNTEAFF.

The genes are TRBV30 and TRBJ1-5; a weak D match, TRBD1 (5 bases). Trimming shortened V by 1 base and J by 5 bases, and 9 bases separated the two germline ends. Germline CDR1 GTSNPN, CDR2 SVGIG (reference sequence). The CDR3 is 13 amino acids. DNA of the CDR3: TGTGCCTGGAGTGGGGGGTATGATCAGCCCCAGCATTTT. Encoded protein: CAWSGGYDQPQHF.

This chain links TRBV28 with TRBJ1-2; TRBD1 is a possible D gene (6 bases). V lost 7 bases to trimming and J lost 4 bases, with 22 bases between them. Per the germline V gene, CDR1 is MDHEN and CDR2 is SYDVKM. The CDR3 loop spans 16 amino acids. This CDR3 reads CASTSVGQSPLYGYTF. DNA for the CDR3: TGTGCCAGCACCTCCGTTGGACAGTCTCCACTCTATGGCTACACCTTC.

The chain has TRBV28 and TRBJ2-7, with 8 bases aligning to TRBD1. CDR1 and CDR2 (germline): MDHEN, SYDVKM. V gave up 5 bases and J gave up 0 bases; unmatched junction bases: 6. The CDR3 is 15 amino acids. CDR3 in amino acids: CASSTRQGISYEQYF. The CDR3 nucleotides are TGTGCCAGCAGTACCAGACAGGGGATCTCCTACGAGCAGTACTTC.

Here the CDR3 reads CASSPHGGTGANYGYTF. The DNA of the CDR3 is TGTGCCAGCAGCCCCCACGGCGGGACCGGGGCTAACTATGGCTACACCTTC. The V call is TRBV7-9, the J call TRBJ1-2; weak D call: TRBD1 (5 bases). Germline CDR1 reads SEHNR; CDR2 reads FQNEAQ (reference sequence). CDR3 length equals 17 residues. V was cut by 5 bases and J by 0 bases, with 19 bases left in between.

The chain recombines TRBV10-3 with TRBJ2-3; 13 bases fit TRBD2. The ends lost 3 bases at V and 0 bases at J; junction bases unmatched: 3. The CDR3 runs to 17 residues. Looked up from germline, CDR1 is ENHRY and CDR2 is SYGVKD. The CDR3 loop reads CAISEGLAGASTDTQYF. CDR3 in DNA: TGTGCCATCAGTGAAGGACTAGCGGGAGCTAGCACAGATACGCAGTATTTT.

This rearrangement joins TRBV14 to TRBJ1-1; the match to TRBD1 covers 10 bases. The junction had 26 bases not matched to a gene; V was cut back by 0 bases and J by 1 base. The CDR3 spans 24 residues. Germline V gene data show CDR1 as SGHDN and CDR2 as FVKESK. DNA for the CDR3: TGTGCCAGCAGCCAAGATTTTAGGAGGGGCGGGACAGGGGATGTGCTGGGGACGAACACTGAAGCTTTCTTT. The encoded protein is CASSQDFRRGGTGDVLGTNTEAFF. The full variable domain, completed using reference TRBV14 and TRBJ1-1, is EAGVTQFPSHSVIEKGQTVTLRCDPISGHDNLYWYRRVMGKEIKFLLHFVKESKQDESGMPNNRFLAERTGGTYSTLKVQPAELEDSGVYFCASSQDFRRGGTGDVLGTNTEAFFGQGTRLTVV.

The CDR3 protein is CASSLRRGADTGELFF. The DNA of the CDR3 is TGCGCCAGCAGCTTGCGACGGGGCGCAGACACCGGGGAGCTGTTTTTT. V gene TRBV5-1 combines with J gene TRBJ2-2; D may match TRBD1 or TRBD2 (5 bases each). Trimming shortened V by 1 base and J by 3 bases, and 13 bases separated the two germline ends. Germline loops: CDR1 SGHRS, CDR2 YFSETQ. The CDR3 sequence is 16 residues long.

This clone was detected only once. The chain combines TRBV24-1 with TRBJ2-1; TRBD2 matches 11 bases. Germline values: CDR1 KGHDR, CDR2 SFDVKD. The V gene end was trimmed by 8 bases and the J gene end by 5 bases; junction bases not matched to a gene: 7. The CDR3 length is 15 residues. The DNA of the CDR3 is TGTGCCACCACCTCGACTAGCGGGAATGACAATGAGCAGTTCTTC. Translating gives CATTSTSGNDNEQFF.

The chain employs TRBV4-1 and TRBJ1-3; D perhaps matches TRBD1 (5 bases). CDR3 size: 16 residues. Trimming pared 3 bases from V and 3 bases from J, leaving 15 bases between. CDR1 and CDR2 (germline): MGHRA, YSYEKL. The CDR3 region is CASSHSGYVDGNTIYF. CDR3 DNA: TGCGCCAGCAGCCATTCAGGGTATGTGGATGGAAACACCATATATTTT.

This clone was seen only a few times. This chain joins TRBV5-6 and TRBJ2-2, with TRBD1 as a possible D gene (6 bases). Germline CDR1 SGHDT, CDR2 YYEEEE. The CDR3 has 16 residues. V was shortened by 1 base and J by 5 bases, with 15 bases between the two germline ends. As DNA, the CDR3 is TGTGCCAGCAGCTTGAATGGGCACAGGGATACCGGGGAGCTGTTTTTT. Residues: CASSLNGHRDTGELFF. The whole variable domain, remainder taken from reference TRBV5-6 and TRBJ2-2, is DAGVTQSPTHLIKTRGQQVTLRCSPKSGHDTVSWYQQALGQGPQFIFQYYEEEERQRGNFPDRFSGHQFPNYSSELNVNALLLGDSALYLCASSLNGHRDTGELFFGEGSRLTVL.

The chain joins TRBV29-1 to TRBJ1-2, with a tentative D call TRBD1 (5 bases). Germline CDR1 and CDR2: SQVTM and ANQGSEA. The CDR3 is made up of 13 amino acids. CDR3 sequence: CNVLRGRGYGYTF. In DNA, the CDR3 is TGCAACGTGTTACGGGGGAGAGGGTATGGCTACACCTTC.

The rearrangement uses TRBV10-3 and TRBJ1-1; no definite D call. V shed 3 bases and J shed 8 bases, with 10 bases lying between them. Germline assignment: CDR1 ENHRY and CDR2 SYGVKD. The CDR3 has 12 residues. This chain's CDR3 is CAISDGRGEAFF. DNA for the CDR3: TGTGCCATCAGTGACGGACGTGGGGAAGCTTTCTTT.